The present TCR beta chain was sequenced within a study of T cell responses to AZD1222 COVID-19 vaccine. Across the whole study: Pooled samples include second doses given at about 4 or 12 weeks.

Germline CDR1 and CDR2: KGHSH and LQKENI. Trimming shortened V by 1 base and J by 2 bases, and 12 bases separated the two germline ends. The length of the CDR3 is 16 residues. Regarding the study as a whole: The study sampled repertoires only after the peak T cell response. Reports indicate that nearly half of spike-specific TCRs are directed at unmutated variant regions.

To note about this clone: Its antigen is currently unknown.

Repertoires were generated with immunoSEQ multiplex PCR, while TCRdb's copy carries only in-frame clones and drops some. The sample shows about 110,000 clones, nearly 90% of them seen only once. This receptor was identified in an adult in good health. The specimen was peripheral blood, collected on day 0 of AZD1222 vaccination. V usage is TRBV18 and J usage is TRBJ2-1, with D possibly TRBD2 on 7 matching bases. The CDR3 DNA reads as TGTGCCAGCTCACCACGAGGGGGGGACGCCTACAATGAGCAGTTCTTC. Amino acids: CASSPRGGDAYNEQFF.